Sequencing of this T cell receptor beta chain was carried out in a study of post-analysis software for immune sequencing data. Study conclusions and caveats: A handful of TRBV segments were significantly more frequent in patients than in controls. TRBV5-6, TRBV5-1 and TRBV20-1 were among these segments.

Remarks on this clonotype: What it recognizes is unknown.

Unique molecular identifiers were carried by the TCR beta cDNA libraries. TCRdb ran MiXCR on the PCR reads and lists one entry per CDR3 protein. The repertoire holds hundreds of thousands of distinct CDR3 sequences, with 59% as singletons. V was shortened by 4 bases and J by 3 bases, with 12 bases between the two germline ends. The CDR3 has 14 residues. From germline, CDR1 is LGHDT and CDR2 YNNKEL (reference sequence). The rearrangement joins TRBV3-1 to TRBJ1-1; D not certain. The clonotype originates from a girl under 10 years old with multiple sclerosis. Sequenced: blood. CDR3 coding DNA: TGTGCCAGCAGCCCCCGGGAGCACCACACTGAAGCTTTCTTT. It specifies CASSPREHHTEAFF.